This TCR beta chain was obtained from a study of regulatory T cells in long-lasting Graves disease. Time point described: newly diagnosed GD, antithyroid drugs for less than 3 months. Researchers made the TCR library from RNA that was extracted from PBMCs. Construction of TCR beta libraries relied on iRepertoire HTBI primers and on Arm-PCR targeting CDR3 regions. From the multiplex PCR reads, TCRdb called clonotypes with MiXCR, one entry per CDR3 protein. The sample contains 300,000 to 400,000 distinct CDR3 sequences, 15% to 20% of which appear only once. Ten or more counts support this clonotype. Its antigen is not known. Notes on the study in general: What was studied was peripheral blood only, and not thyroid tissue.

This sequence originates from a female donor with Graves disease. This material consisted of peripheral blood mononuclear cells (PBMCs), taken at new diagnosis, from a patient treated with antithyroid drugs.

CDR3 sequence (DNA): TGCGCCAGCAGGCGCGGTCCGGAGGGGATGAGTGAAGCTTTCTTT. Translation gives CASRRGPEGMSEAFF. The J gene is TRBJ1-1, the V gene TRBV5-1, with a tentative D call TRBD1 (5 bases). The V and J ends lost 5 bases and 7 bases respectively, with 21 bases between them. Germline lookup yields CDR1 SGHRS and CDR2 YFSETQ. CDR3 length: 15 amino acids.